One sample yielded the 15 T cell receptor beta chains listed below, sequenced in a study of T cell changes during pregnancy in multiple sclerosis. Profiled with immunoSEQ multiplex PCR; TCRdb holds only in-frame clones, not every one. The sample contains about 56,000 clones, about 88% of which appear only once. Material: peripheral blood, obtained after pregnancy. These receptor sequences come from a female donor with multiple sclerosis, enrolled in a pregnancy study.

The count of this clone is one. The rearrangement links TRBV7-3 to TRBJ2-7; the D is unclear. The CDR3 has 14 amino acids. Trimming took off 1 base at V and 5 bases at J, with 12 bases between the two ends. Germline V lookup: CDR1 SGHTA, CDR2 FQGTGA. In DNA, the CDR3 is TGTGCCAGCAGCTTAAGGCCGGGTATCGACGAGCAGTACTTC. It is translated as CASSLRPGIDEQYF.

The chain recombines TRBV7-8 with TRBJ2-1, with 7 positions matching TRBD2. The CDR3 extends over 16 amino acids. The trim removed 5 bases at V and 3 bases at J, leaving 10 bases unmatched. Germline CDR1 and CDR2: SGHVS and FQNEAQ. In DNA, the CDR3 is TGTGCCAGCAGCACACCAGCGGGGCGAAACTACAATGAGCAGTTCTTC. It translates to CASSTPAGRNYNEQFF.

V and J are TRBV7-9 and TRBJ2-5; 9 bases line up with TRBD2. Germline V gene lookup returns CDR1 SEHNR and CDR2 FQNEAQ (reference sequence). The length of the CDR3 is 14 residues. With 5 bases clipped from V and 4 bases from J, the junction kept 5 bases outside the gene matches. Here the CDR3 DNA reads TGTGCCAGCAGCCAGCTAGCGGGGAGAGAGACCCAGTACTTC. This codes for CASSQLAGRETQYF.

This chain links TRBV11-2 with TRBJ2-3; the D gene is possibly TRBD1 (5 bases). V lost 5 bases, J lost 6 bases, and 15 bases lay in between. CDR1 is SGHAT, CDR2 FQNNGV, per germline. This CDR3 is 14 amino acids long. CDR3 DNA sequence: TGTGCCAGCAGCCACTTGGGGCCCGAGGATACGCAGTATTTT. It codes for CASSHLGPEDTQYF.

CDR3 in DNA: TGTGCCACCAGCGGGCAGCGGGGACCCTACGAGCAGTACTTC. It codes for CATSGQRGPYEQYF. This sequence joins TRBV15 and TRBJ2-7, with 7 bases fitting TRBD2. This CDR3 contains 14 residues. The V gene end was trimmed by 5 bases and the J gene end by 2 bases; junction bases not matched to a gene: 6. Germline loops: CDR1 LNHNV, CDR2 YYDKDF (reference sequence).

The CDR3 sequence: CASSRTGENTEAFF. The CDR3 DNA sequence: TGTGCCAGCAGCCGGACAGGGGAGAACACTGAAGCTTTCTTT. The chain uses TRBV7-9 and TRBJ1-1, with TRBD1 matching over 9 bases. V dropped 5 bases and J dropped 1; count of bases not matched to a gene: 2. The CDR3 runs to 14 residues. Germline V gene lookup returns CDR1 SEHNR and CDR2 FQNEAQ (reference sequence).

This rearrangement joins TRBV2 to TRBJ1-5; D uncertain. This CDR3 is built from 14 residues. V was trimmed by 8 bases and J by 1 base, leaving 12 bases between them. The germline V gene has CDR1 SNHLY and CDR2 FYNNEI. CDR3 nucleotides: TGTGCCAGCCGAAGAGGGCAGAGCAATCAGCCCCAGCATTTT. Residues: CASRRGQSNQPQHF.

With regard to this clone: Possible read error: a much larger clone is one base away. The chain has TRBV2 and TRBJ1-5; D gene uncertain. This CDR3 has 16 amino acids. Germline lookup yields CDR1 SNHLY and CDR2 FYNNEI. CDR3 bases: TGTGCCAGCAGGGAAGGCGGTGACGGGAGCAATCAGCCCCAGCATTTT. Translating it yields CASREGGDGSNQPQHF.

V gene TRBV7-2 combines with J gene TRBJ2-3, with 7 bases aligning to TRBD2. The CDR3 has 14 amino acids. V lost 3 bases to trimming and J lost 1 base; unmatched junction nucleotides: 1. Germline lookup yields CDR1 SGHTA and CDR2 FQGNSA. This CDR3 is CASSFRGGTDTQYF. The CDR3 DNA reads TGTGCCAGCAGCTTCCGGGGGGGCACAGATACGCAGTATTTT.

The gene calls are TRBV5-1 and TRBJ1-2; a weak D match, TRBD1 (6 bases). The CDR3 contains 14 residues. Per the germline V gene, CDR1 is SGHRS and CDR2 is YFSETQ. The V gene lost 1 base and the J gene lost 4 bases, with 11 bases spanning the gap. The CDR3 DNA reads as TGCGCCAGCAGCTTGACCCCAGGGGTCTATGGCTACACCTTC. It encodes CASSLTPGVYGYTF.

The gene calls are TRBV30 and TRBJ2-5; 9 nucleotides align to TRBD2. The trim removed 1 base at V and 3 bases at J, leaving 6 bases unmatched. The germline CDR1 and CDR2 sequences are GTSNPN and SVGIG (reference sequence). CDR3 length: 15 amino acids. CDR3 protein: CAWSGGGGGKETQYF. CDR3 in DNA: TGTGCCTGGAGTGGGGGCGGGGGGGGAAAAGAGACCCAGTACTTC.

The chain employs TRBV5-1 and TRBJ2-1, with D tentatively TRBD2 (6 bases). Germline values: CDR1 SGHRS, CDR2 YFSETQ. The V and J ends lost 2 bases and 8 bases respectively, with 14 bases between them. This CDR3 contains 14 residues. Here the CDR3 reads CASSLGGFDDEQFF. CDR3 bases: TGCGCCAGCAGCTTAGGAGGGTTTGACGATGAGCAGTTCTTC. The full variable domain, its missing parts supplied by reference TRBV5-1 and TRBJ2-1, is KAGVTQTPRYLIKTRGQQVTLSCSPISGHRSVSWYQQTPGQGLQFLFEYFSETQRNKGNFPGRFSGRQFSNSRSEMNVSTLELGDSALYLCASSLGGFDDEQFFGPGTRLTVL.

This clone came up a few times. The V gene is TRBV11-2, the J gene TRBJ1-1, with D possibly matching TRBD1 (5 bases). The CDR3 covers 14 residues. Germline lookup yields CDR1 SGHAT and CDR2 FQNNGV. V lost 5 bases to trimming and J lost 0 bases, with 10 bases between them. The CDR3 DNA follows: TGTGCCAGCAGCCCACAGGCGATGAACACTGAAGCTTTCTTT. This translates into CASSPQAMNTEAFF.

As to this clone: A junction end diverges from the germline sequence, so it may reflect a read error. V is TRBV2 and J is TRBJ1-5; D perhaps matches TRBD1 (6 bases). Germline CDR1 and CDR2: SNHLY and FYNNEI. The CDR3 loop spans 16 amino acids. The CDR3 here is CASRSWGRGHNRPQHF. In DNA form, the CDR3 reads TGTGCCAGCAGGTCCTGGGGCAGGGGACACAATCGGCCCCAGCATTTT.

The chain uses TRBV6-1 and TRBJ2-5; 7 nucleotides line up with TRBD2. Trimming removed 0 bases from V and 4 bases from J; junction bases left unmatched: 2. This CDR3 has 14 residues. Germline assignment: CDR1 MNHNS and CDR2 SASEGT. In DNA, the CDR3 is TGTGCCAGCAGTGAAGCGGGGGGGGGAGAGACCCAGTACTTC. Amino acids: CASSEAGGGETQYF.